The rows below give T cell receptor beta chains drawn from one sample of a study of T cell changes during pregnancy in multiple sclerosis. TCRdb's copy holds only in-frame clones and misses some; the assay was immunoSEQ multiplex PCR. The repertoire has approximately 100,000 clones, 80% to 95% of them found once; the top ten carry approximately 3.5%. The sample was peripheral blood, taken after pregnancy. These receptors were taken from a female donor with multiple sclerosis, enrolled in a pregnancy study. CDR3s leave out the opening cysteine and the closing phenylalanine or tryptophan. D genes are given only for firm matches.

d_call j_call v_call cdr3_aa
TRBD1 TRBJ1-1 TRBV11-2 ASSFYRGGVTEAF
TRBD1 TRBJ1-5 TRBV7-9 ASAPTGTNQPQH
TRBD2 TRBJ2-3 TRBV27 ASSLGRYTDTQY
. TRBJ1-6 TRBV9 ASSGGDSSYNSPLH
. TRBJ1-4 TRBV4-1 ASSQIGGVEKLF
TRBD2 TRBJ2-3 TRBV7-9 ASSPSGGAGDTQY
. TRBJ1-2 TRBV27 ASSSRGDYGYT
. TRBJ1-4 TRBV6-5 ASSYSISGGEKLF
. TRBJ1-5 TRBV19 ASSIDPGQFISNQPQH
. TRBJ1-1 TRBV7-3 ASRGALNTEAF
. TRBJ2-2 TRBV5-1 ASSPLENTGELF
. TRBJ2-1 TRBV5-6 ASSWGPRPTRNSYNEQF
. TRBJ2-7 TRBV7-6 ASSLREGTPTYEQY
. TRBJ1-1 TRBV11-2 ASSLQLSSNTEAF
. TRBJ2-3 TRBV29-1 SGVGYEGTDTQY
TRBD1 TRBJ1-4 TRBV15 ATARDRTNEKLF
. TRBJ1-5 TRBV28 ASNSQGGGQPQH
. TRBJ2-1 TRBV4-2 ASSQGTGGGFEQF
TRBD1 TRBJ1-3 TRBV9 ASSVGQGGNTIY
. TRBJ2-2 TRBV27 ASSLSKQGRGELF
TRBD2 TRBJ2-1 TRBV2 ASRVLAGGHNEQF
TRBD1 TRBJ1-6 TRBV27 ASSRTGVGSPLH
. TRBJ2-3 TRBV5-1 ASSLNGDHLDTQY
TRBD1 TRBJ2-1 TRBV7-3 ASVIGQGVGLTPF
. TRBJ2-7 TRBV5-8 ASSSQNRIGYEQY
. TRBJ2-2 TRBV5-1 ASSLRGDGELF
. TRBJ1-1 TRBV5-1 ASSWAGANTEAF
. TRBJ2-7 TRBV9 ASSVDPSSYEQY
TRBD2 TRBJ2-1 TRBV9 ASSSLAGSANEQF
. TRBJ2-7 TRBV29-1 SVVSRDTSYEQY
TRBD2 TRBJ2-3 TRBV19 ASSTSGSPGTDTQY
. TRBJ2-3 TRBV6-5 ASSYSLKDTQY
TRBD1 TRBJ1-1 TRBV29-1 SVLTGGTEAF
. TRBJ2-7 TRBV14 ASSQGGGVLEQY
. TRBJ2-5 TRBV7-8 ASSLSRAQGQETQY
TRBD1 TRBJ1-2 TRBV5-4 ASTLSQGVYGYT
. TRBJ1-3 TRBV25-1 ASRDGDTSGNTIY
TRBD2 TRBJ2-2 TRBV19 ASTTDGGANTGELF